The subject of this entry is one T cell receptor (beta chain). As yet, its antigen is unknown. CDR1 is MDHEN, CDR2 SYDVKM, per germline. The CDR3 totals 14 residues. V dropped 3 bases and J dropped 8 bases, with 14 bases sitting between them. These data are taken from a study of CD8 T cells in ankylosing spondylitis. The study's findings and limits: The disease-linked clones had a CD8+ phenotype and low blood frequencies. The clones that were linked to disease were reported to be significantly enriched in matched synovial fluid samples from ankylosing spondylitis patients. Blood from ankylosing spondylitis patients appeared to carry a characteristic roughly eight-variant TCR beta motif. Prior literature has documented some motif variants in synovial fluid and blood from reactive arthritis.

Libraries for TCR beta were made by quantitative 5'-RACE with molecular barcodes. TCRdb processed the 5' RACE reads anew with MiXCR; each CDR3 protein has one entry. The sample lists about 800,000 distinct CDR3 sequences, about an eighth occurring once. The sequence derives from a male donor with ankylosing spondylitis. V is TRBV28 and J is TRBJ2-1, with D uncertain. The sequenced material came from blood, either unsorted or a sorted T cell fraction (not recorded which). The CDR3 loop reads CASSFPGSQDEQFF. The CDR3 coding sequence is TGTGCCAGCAGTTTCCCCGGCAGTCAGGATGAGCAGTTCTTC.